The 25 T cell receptor beta chains listed next were all sequenced from one sample in a study of CD8 T cells in ankylosing spondylitis. TCRdb itself ran the 5' RACE reads through MiXCR, one entry per CDR3 protein. The sample has tens of thousands of distinct CDR3 sequences, roughly 6.8% seen once. Sequenced material: blood, either unsorted or a sorted T cell fraction (not recorded which). The receptor set was obtained from a male donor with ankylosing spondylitis or in good health (not recorded which).

The chain links TRBV6-2 or TRBV6-3 to TRBJ2-1; 11 bases match TRBD2. Trimming took 2 bases from V and 6 from J; bases not matched to a gene: 3. This CDR3 is built from 15 residues. Germline V lookup: CDR1 MNHEY, CDR2 SVGEGT. The CDR3 DNA reads as TGTGCCAGCAGTTACAGACTAGCGGGGCTCAATGAGCAGTTCTTC. It encodes CASSYRLAGLNEQFF.

This clonotype was observed at least ten times. The chain carries TRBV29-1 and TRBJ2-1; 12 positions agree with TRBD2. Trimming took 7 bases from V and 9 from J; bases not matched to a gene: 7. This CDR3 is built from 13 residues. Germline V CDR1 and CDR2: SQVTM, ANQGSEA. CDR3 protein: CSGSSSGRGEQFF. The DNA for the CDR3 is TGCAGCGGGAGTTCTAGCGGGAGGGGTGAGCAGTTCTTC.

The rearrangement joins TRBV29-1 to TRBJ2-7; the match to TRBD2 covers 10 bases. Per germline, CDR1 SQVTM and CDR2 ANQGSEA. The CDR3 is made up of 13 amino acids. With V trimmed by 3 bases and J by 6 bases, 5 bases remained unmatched. The CDR3 DNA is TGCAGCGTTGACTCTAGCGGGAGCTTCGAGCAGTACTTC. This codes for CSVDSSGSFEQYF.

This clonotype was recorded many times. V and J are TRBV4-1 and TRBJ2-7, with TRBD1 identical over 10 bases. This CDR3 has 15 amino acids. The junction had 5 bases not matched to a gene; V was cut back by 4 bases and J by 2 bases. Germline CDR1 MGHRA, CDR2 YSYEKL. The CDR3 spells CASSPLGTGAYEQYF. CDR3 coding DNA: TGCGCCAGCAGCCCTCTCGGGACAGGGGCCTACGAGCAGTACTTC.

This clonotype is labeled medium-sized. The chain joins TRBV29-1 to TRBJ2-5; D is undetermined. This CDR3 is 11 amino acids long. V was shortened by 4 bases and J by 0 bases, with 3 bases between the two germline ends. Germline V gene data show CDR1 as SQVTM and CDR2 as ANQGSEA. CDR3 bases: TGCAGCGTTGGACACCAAGAGACCCAGTACTTC. It specifies CSVGHQETQYF. Complete variable domain (other parts from reference TRBV29-1 and TRBJ2-5): SAVISQKPSRDICQRGTSLTIQCQVDSQVTMMFWYRQQPGQSLTLIATANQGSEATYESGFVIDKFPISRPNLTFSTLTVSNMSPEDSSIYLCSVGHQETQYFGPGTRLLVL.

In this sample, this clonotype turned up many times. The gene calls are TRBV6-5 and TRBJ2-7; perhaps D is TRBD1 or TRBD2 (5 bases each). Trimming removed 2 bases from V and 7 bases from J, with 9 bases in between. Germline CDR1 is MNHEY and CDR2 is SVGAGI. The CDR3 consists of 12 residues. The CDR3 DNA follows: TGTGCCAGCAGTTACGTGGGGGAAGAGCAGTACTTC. The encoded protein is CASSYVGEEQYF.

This clonotype was seen repeatedly, ten times or more. Here the CDR3 reads CASRARGSSYNEQFF. CDR3 coding DNA: TGCGCCAGTCGAGCGAGAGGGAGCTCCTACAATGAGCAGTTCTTC. The rearrangement uses TRBV5-1 and TRBJ2-1, with a possible D match to TRBD2 (5 bases). From germline, CDR1 is SGHRS and CDR2 YFSETQ. V lost 8 bases, J lost 0 bases, and 15 bases lay in between. The CDR3 sequence is 15 residues long.

The rearrangement links TRBV1 to TRBJ2-6. TRBV1 is described as a pseudogene. CDR3 length equals 18 residues. CDR3 nucleotides: TGCACCAGCAGCCAAGATTGCATTAGGAGCTCTGGGGCCAACGTCCTGACTTTC. The encoded protein is CTSSQDCIRSSGANVLTF.

This clonotype was observed many times. The chain employs TRBV19 and TRBJ1-5, with TRBD1 identical over 7 bases. Germline V CDR1 and CDR2: LNHDA, SQIVND (reference sequence). Losses at the gene ends were 10 bases for V and 4 bases for J; bases not matched to a gene: 10. The CDR3 runs to 14 residues. The CDR3 nucleotides read TGTGCCACCGAGACAGGGTTCGGGAATCAGCCCCAGCATTTT. Translated: CATETGFGNQPQHF.

This clonotype was observed a few times. J is TRBJ2-7 and V is TRBV29-1; 8 nucleotides align to TRBD1. V was clipped by 5 bases and J by 2 bases; unmatched bases: 14. Germline CDR1 is SQVTM and CDR2 is ANQGSEA. The CDR3 runs to 16 residues. This CDR3 reads CSVPKGQGSLAYEQYF. DNA of the CDR3: TGCAGCGTTCCAAAAGGACAGGGAAGTTTAGCCTACGAGCAGTACTTC.

This clonotype was detected many times. The chain combines TRBV6-5 with TRBJ2-3; maybe TRBD1 (6 bases). Germline CDR1 reads MNHEY; CDR2 reads SVGAGI. This CDR3 comprises 13 residues. Trimming removed 4 bases from V and 2 bases from J, with 7 bases in between. CDR3 region: CASSLGHTDTQYF. The CDR3, as DNA: TGTGCCAGCAGTTTGGGACACACAGATACGCAGTATTTT.

In this sample, this clonotype turned up many times. V is TRBV12-3 or TRBV12-4 and J is TRBJ2-7; the D is unclear. CDR3 length: 12 amino acids. V was shortened by 3 bases and J by 5 bases, with 8 bases between the two germline ends. The CDR3 region is CASSFEGNEQYF. CDR3 nucleotide sequence: TGTGCCAGCAGTTTCGAAGGGAACGAGCAGTACTTC.

In its sample, this clonotype was seen many times. The rearrangement links TRBV11-2 to TRBJ2-1; tentative D call: TRBD2 (6 bases). CDR1 and CDR2 from the germline V gene are SGHAT and FQNNGV. The CDR3 has 12 residues. The V gene lost 5 bases and the J gene lost 10 bases, with 12 bases spanning the gap. CDR3 sequence reads: CASSPGAGEQFF. The CDR3 DNA is TGTGCCAGCAGCCCTGGTGCGGGAGAGCAGTTCTTC.

This clonotype was found many times. The chain has TRBV7-9 and TRBJ1-1, with TRBD1 matching over 8 bases. The CDR3 consists of 15 residues. Germline lookup yields CDR1 SEHNR and CDR2 FQNEAQ (reference sequence). Trimming removed 5 bases from V and 2 bases from J; junction bases left unmatched: 7. DNA of the CDR3: TGTGCCAGCAGCCCGCAGGGGGCGCGAAACACTGAAGCTTTCTTT. Residues: CASSPQGARNTEAFF.

This clonotype was counted ten times or more. The chain has TRBV18 and TRBJ1-6; no definite D call. The CDR3 runs to 13 residues. V lost 5 bases and J 9 bases, leaving 11 bases between the germline ends. The V gene's germline CDR1 is KGHSH and CDR2 LQKENI. The CDR3 nucleotides read TGTGCCAGCTCAACCCAGCAACCTTCACCCCTCCACTTT. Residues: CASSTQQPSPLHF.

With regard to this clonotype: One end of the junction is discordant with germline, which a read error may explain. The chain has TRBV29-1 and TRBJ1-1; D remains unclear. The germline gives CDR1 SQVTM, CDR2 ANQGSEA. The CDR3 is 13 residues long. The CDR3 bases are TGTAGCGTTGGGAGGCAGATGAACACTGAAGCTTTCTTT. It yields the protein CSVGRQMNTEAFF.

This rearrangement joins TRBV25-1 to TRBJ2-7; D may be TRBD1 (6 bases). This CDR3 is built from 17 residues. V dropped 2 bases and J dropped 2 bases, with 19 bases sitting between them. Germline loops: CDR1 MGHDK, CDR2 SYGVNS. The CDR3, as DNA: TGTGCCAGCAGTGAACCTCCAAGGGGGTTTTGGCCCTACGAGCAGTACTTC. Translation: CASSEPPRGFWPYEQYF.

In its sample, this clonotype was seen many times. The CDR3 is CSARGEGAHTDTQYF. The CDR3 DNA reads TGCAGTGCTAGAGGGGAGGGAGCCCACACAGATACGCAGTATTTT. The chain links TRBV20-1 to TRBJ2-3, with 7 bases matching TRBD2. The CDR3 has 15 residues. Germline CDR1 DFQATT, CDR2 SNEGSKA (reference sequence). Trimming at V came to 1 base and at J to 2 bases, leaving 6 bases not matched to a gene.

This clonotype was seen ten or more times. The rearrangement links TRBV20-1 to TRBJ2-1, with D perhaps TRBD2 (5 bases). CDR1 is DFQATT, CDR2 SNEGSKA, per germline (reference sequence). CDR3 length: 12 amino acids. The V end was cut by 7 bases, the J end by 6 bases, with 13 bases between. Here the CDR3 DNA reads TGCAGTGGCCGGCGGGTGAGCAATGAGCAGTTCTTC. Its protein product is CSGRRVSNEQFF.

J is TRBJ2-1 and V is TRBV11-2; D remains ambiguous. The CDR3 extends over 15 amino acids. Germline CDR1 and CDR2: SGHAT and FQNNGV. V lost 1 base to trimming and J lost 2 bases, with 9 bases between them. CDR3 DNA sequence: TGTGCCAGCAGCTTAGTCCCTAGAGCCTACAATGAGCAGTTCTTC. It codes for CASSLVPRAYNEQFF.

This clonotype was picked up many times. This chain uses TRBV3-1 with TRBJ2-1; D call uncertain. The CDR3 is 16 residues long. Germline assignment: CDR1 LGHDT and CDR2 YNNKEL (reference sequence). V was clipped by 6 bases and J by 0 bases, with 15 bases between them. This CDR3 is CASSLKLLSSYNEQFF. In DNA form, the CDR3 reads TGTGCCAGCAGTCTTAAGCTCCTAAGCTCCTACAATGAGCAGTTCTTC.

The rearrangement uses TRBV7-6 and TRBJ2-2; the match to TRBD2 covers 9 bases. Germline CDR1 is SGHVS and CDR2 is FNYEAQ. The CDR3 totals 16 residues. The trim removed 1 base at V and 3 bases at J, leaving 3 bases unmatched. Here the CDR3 DNA reads TGTGCCAGCAGCTTAGTGACTAGCGGTGACACCGGGGAGCTGTTTTTT. Translating gives CASSLVTSGDTGELFF.

This clonotype was detected many times. J is TRBJ1-5 and V is TRBV5-1; D not resolved. Trimming took off 4 bases at V and 2 bases at J, with 13 bases between the two ends. The CDR3 runs to 15 residues. In germline, CDR1 is SGHRS, CDR2 YFSETQ. The CDR3 DNA is TGCGCCAGCAGCCCGGACGGTGGAGGCAATCAGCCCCAGCATTTT. Its protein is CASSPDGGGNQPQHF.

This clonotype was seen only a few times. The gene calls are TRBV3-1 and TRBJ1-5; 9 bases are a match to TRBD1. Germline assignment: CDR1 LGHDT and CDR2 YNNKEL (reference sequence). The CDR3 has 14 residues. Trimming at V came to 6 bases and at J to 4 bases, leaving 4 bases not matched to a gene. CDR3 in amino acids: CASSYGQGNQPQHF. For the CDR3, the DNA is TGTGCCAGCAGTTACGGACAGGGGAATCAGCCCCAGCATTTT.

There are many counts of this clonotype. V usage is TRBV5-1 and J usage is TRBJ1-5; weak D call: TRBD1 (6 bases). V shed 4 bases and J shed 5 bases, with 16 bases lying between them. CDR3 length: 15 residues. CDR1 and CDR2 from the germline V gene are SGHRS and YFSETQ. In nucleotides, the CDR3 is TGCGCCAGCAGCCGTGACGGGGCAGGGGATCAGCCCCAGCATTTT. Translating gives CASSRDGAGDQPQHF.